One and the same sample provided the 9 T cell receptor beta chains below, sequenced in a study of T-cell reconstitution after alpha-beta-depleted transplantation in children. Library preparation (for TCRbeta) was performed with unique molecular identifiers. TCRdb recomputed calls from the PCR reads with MiXCR, one row per CDR3 protein. The sample shows roughly 670,000 distinct CDR3 sequences, around 13% of them seen only once. The starting material was PBMCs, obtained before TCRalphabeta/CD19-depleted stem cell transplant. The receptors shown here come from a girl aged 2-9 years with congenital amegakaryocytic thrombocytopenia, due to receive a stem cell transplant.

This clonotype was counted a single time. Given a much more abundant clone one base away, this may be a read error. Lacking the conserved final phenylalanine or tryptophan, this CDR3 likely reflects a read error. This rearrangement joins TRBV5-1 to TRBJ1-1, with D maybe TRBD1 (6 bases). V lost 6 bases and J lost 5, with 23 bases in between. The germline CDR1 and CDR2 sequences are SGHRS and YFSETQ. The CDR3 has 16 amino acids. The chain's CDR3 is CASNAPTSGVGTEAFL. In DNA form, the CDR3 reads TGCGCCAGCAATGCGCCGACCTCAGGGGTAGGAACTGAAGCTTTCTTA.

This clonotype occurred a few times. The chain joins TRBV5-6 to TRBJ2-3; D is possibly TRBD2 (6 bases). The CDR3 extends over 15 amino acids. V gave up 3 bases and J gave up 6 bases, with 17 bases separating them. Germline V lookup: CDR1 SGHDT, CDR2 YYEEEE. CDR3 sequence (DNA): TGTGCCAGCAGCTCGTTGAGGACTATGGGGGATACGCAGTATTTT. Encoded protein: CASSSLRTMGDTQYF.

At least ten counts were recorded for this clonotype. The V call is TRBV20-1, the J call TRBJ2-3, with D tentatively TRBD2 (6 bases). This CDR3 is 12 amino acids long. Trimming left V 4 bases short and J 6 bases short, with 11 bases between. Germline V gene data show CDR1 as DFQATT and CDR2 as SNEGSKA (reference sequence). The CDR3 region has the DNA TGCAGTGCTACCGGGAGCCCCGATACGCAGTATTTT. Protein: CSATGSPDTQYF.

This clonotype was observed at least ten times. This chain uses TRBV5-1 with TRBJ1-5; D possibly corresponds to TRBD1 (6 bases). The CDR3 has 18 residues. Trimming shortened V by 5 bases and J by 0 bases, and 21 bases separated the two germline ends. The germline V gene encodes CDR1 SGHRS and CDR2 YFSETQ. DNA for the CDR3: TGCGCCAGCAGTTCTGGGCGACAGGAAGCCTATAGCAATCAGCCCCAGCATTTT. It codes for CASSSGRQEAYSNQPQHF.

Concerning this clonotype itself: A much larger clonotype is one base distant, so this may be a read error. V and J are TRBV20-1 and TRBJ2-5, with 9 nucleotides matching TRBD2. Germline CDR1 and CDR2: DFQATT and SNEGSKA (reference sequence). The CDR3 sequence is 13 residues long. The CDR3 sequence is CSARGSGRETEYF. As DNA, the CDR3 is TGCAGTGCTAGAGGTAGCGGGAGAGAGACCGAGTACTTC.

This clonotype was counted between two and nine times. This rearrangement joins TRBV7-9 to TRBJ2-7; 14 bases are a match to TRBD2. The CDR3 totals 15 residues. Germline CDR1 and CDR2: SEHNR and FQNEAQ (reference sequence). Trimming took 5 bases from V and 6 from J; bases not matched to a gene: 6. The CDR3 coding sequence is TGTGCCAGCAGCCTGTCAGGGACTAGCGGGAGCGAGCAGTACTTC. Protein product: CASSLSGTSGSEQYF.

This clonotype was seen a few times. The chain couples TRBV28 to TRBJ1-1; 7 positions agree with TRBD1. This CDR3 spans 13 amino acids. Germline V gives CDR1 MDHEN, CDR2 SYDVKM. J gave up 6 bases and V 4 bases, and 5 bases lay outside the gene matches. CDR3 sequence: CASSSHRGPEAFF. The CDR3 DNA reads as TGTGCCAGCAGTTCACACAGGGGCCCTGAAGCTTTCTTT. Full variable domain (outside the CDR3, taken from reference TRBV28 and TRBJ1-1): DVKVTQSSRYLVKRTGEKVFLECVQDMDHENMFWYRQDPGLGLRLIYFSYDVKMKEKGDIPEGYSVSREKKERFSLILESASTNQTSMYLCASSSHRGPEAFFGQGTRLTVV.

The chain joins TRBV6-5 to TRBJ1-1; D not certain. The CDR3 spans 12 residues. In germline, CDR1 is MNHEY, CDR2 SVGAGI. Trimming removed 5 bases from V and 3 bases from J, with 7 bases in between. The CDR3 is CASSRADTEAFF. The CDR3 DNA is TGTGCCAGCAGTAGGGCAGACACTGAAGCTTTCTTT.

This clonotype was counted at least ten times. CDR3 sequence: CASSYSGLAGDYTGELFF. The CDR3 DNA reads TGTGCCAGCAGTTACTCGGGACTAGCGGGAGATTACACCGGGGAGCTGTTTTTT. V gene TRBV6-5 combines with J gene TRBJ2-2, with 14 bases identical to TRBD2. CDR1 MNHEY and CDR2 SVGAGI come from the germline V gene. J lost 3 bases, V lost 0 bases, and 3 bases had no gene match. CDR3 length: 18 residues.